Following are 9 T cell receptor beta chains from one sample sequenced in a study of radiation and T cells in renal cell carcinoma. Time point noted: blood 2 weeks post-SBRT. The treatment here: 15 Gy SBRT to primary tumor, nephrectomy 4 weeks later. Here immunoSEQ multiplex PCR was the method, and the copy in TCRdb shows in-frame clones only, minus some. This repertoire shows 150,000 to 180,000 clones, 87% found once; its top ten account for about an eighth. The input for sequencing was blood, taken from a patient whose treatment included radiotherapy and nephrectomy. The receptors shown here come from a woman between 50 and 59 years old with renal cell carcinoma.

The chain carries TRBV6-1 and TRBJ2-6; the D gene is possibly TRBD1 (5 bases). This CDR3 is 17 amino acids long. Trimming stripped 2 bases from V and 0 bases from J, with 11 bases between. Germline loops: CDR1 MNHNS, CDR2 SASEGT. CDR3 sequence: CASSERTGLSGANVLTF. The CDR3 DNA sequence: TGTGCCAGCAGTGAAAGAACAGGCCTCTCTGGGGCCAACGTCCTGACTTTC.

The sample holds a few counts of this clone. This sequence joins TRBV7-9 and TRBJ1-5; TRBD1 matches 10 bases. Germline-derived CDR1 and CDR2 are SEHNR and FQNEAQ (reference sequence). The CDR3 covers 15 residues. With 4 bases clipped from V and 3 bases from J, the junction kept 3 bases outside the gene matches. The CDR3 region is CASSSGQGINQPQHF. As DNA, the CDR3 is TGTGCCAGCAGCTCGGGACAGGGGATCAATCAGCCCCAGCATTTT.

The rearrangement links TRBV7-9 to TRBJ2-7, with 7 bases that match TRBD1. Trimming cost V 6 bases and J 4 bases; bases outside gene matches: 9. Germline CDR1 and CDR2: SEHNR and FQNEAQ (reference sequence). The CDR3 contains 14 residues. CDR3 DNA sequence: TGTGCCAGCAGAGAGGGCAGGGGGTCTTACGAGCAGTACTTC. This gives the protein CASREGRGSYEQYF.

The chain employs TRBV19 and TRBJ1-1, with D maybe TRBD1 (6 bases). Germline V CDR1 and CDR2: LNHDA, SQIVND (reference sequence). Trimming cost V 9 bases and J 2 bases, with 13 bases left between them. CDR3 length: 13 residues. The CDR3 is CASGEQGNTEAFF. For the CDR3, the DNA is TGTGCCAGCGGTGAACAGGGTAACACTGAAGCTTTCTTT. The full variable domain, its missing parts supplied by reference TRBV19 and TRBJ1-1, is DGGITQSPKYLFRKEGQNVTLSCEQNLNHDAMYWYRQDPGQGLRLIYYSQIVNDFQKGDIAEGYSVSREKKESFPLTVTSAQKNPTAFYLCASGEQGNTEAFFGQGTRLTVV.

This clone appeared a single time. The rearrangement uses TRBV18 and TRBJ1-4; the D gene is possibly TRBD1 (5 bases). V was cut by 3 bases and J by 0 bases, with 8 bases left in between. The germline CDR1 and CDR2 sequences are KGHSH and LQKENI. The CDR3 spans 15 residues. The CDR3 nucleotides are TGTGCCAGCTCACCTGGAGGGGCAACTAATGAAAAACTGTTTTTT. Residues: CASSPGGATNEKLFF.

The V and J genes are TRBV6-6 and TRBJ2-7; TRBD1 agrees at 9 bases. Looked up from germline, CDR1 is MNHNY and CDR2 is SVGAGI (reference sequence). The CDR3 sequence is 16 residues long. J gave up 5 bases and V 6 bases, and 14 bases lay outside the gene matches. CDR3 sequence reads: CASSPLGQGLRDEQYF. In nucleotides, the CDR3 is TGTGCCAGCAGCCCCCTTGGACAGGGGTTACGGGACGAGCAGTACTTC.

The gene calls are TRBV6-5 and TRBJ1-4; 8 bases agree with TRBD1. This CDR3 spans 13 amino acids. Germline CDR1 MNHEY, CDR2 SVGAGI. Trimming took 6 bases from V and 4 from J; bases not matched to a gene: 1. The CDR3 DNA sequence: TGTGCCAGCAGGGACAGGGTTAATGAAAAACTGTTTTTT. Translation gives CASRDRVNEKLFF.

This clone has only a few counts. The CDR3 DNA reads as TGTGCCAGCAGCCAAGAGGGAATATCCACTGAAGCTTTCTTT. Translation: CASSQEGISTEAFF. The rearrangement uses TRBV14 and TRBJ1-1; D unresolved. Trimming stripped 0 bases from V and 4 bases from J, with 9 bases between. The V gene's germline CDR1 is SGHDN and CDR2 FVKESK. The CDR3 runs to 14 residues.

The chain carries TRBV19 and TRBJ2-1; 14 bases map to TRBD2. Per germline, CDR1 LNHDA and CDR2 SQIVND (reference sequence). The CDR3 contains 18 residues. V was pared by 6 bases and J by 0 bases, with 7 bases of the junction left unmatched. The CDR3 loop is CASRRTSGGISSYNEQFF. DNA for the CDR3: TGTGCCAGTAGACGGACTAGCGGGGGGATCAGCTCCTACAATGAGCAGTTCTTC.